This record concerns one TCR beta chain sequence. What it binds is not known. This record comes from a study of blood T cells in healthy people across ages. The second PCR ran roughly 6 to 11 cycles with a sample-barcoded 5' primer and J-beta primers. All cDNA molecules were each tagged by a template-switch adaptor with 12 random nucleotides. From the 5' RACE reads, TCRdb called clonotypes with MiXCR, one entry per CDR3 protein. The table has about 780,000 distinct CDR3 sequences, about half seen once. Study-level findings and limits: A strong correlation was seen between TCR beta diversity and naive T cell percentage. TCR beta diversity per million T cells fell roughly linearly with age.

The V end lost 4 bases, the J end lost 5 bases, and 14 bases lay between the germline ends. Germline loops: CDR1 MGHDK, CDR2 SYGVNS. CDR3 length: 14 amino acids. The TCR originated in a man at least 80 years old in good health. The rearrangement uses TRBV25-1 and TRBJ2-5; D uncertain. The specimen was blood. The CDR3 is CASSALRAVETQYF. The CDR3 region has the DNA TGTGCCAGCAGTGCCCTTAGGGCCGTGGAGACCCAGTACTTC.